This T cell receptor (beta chain) was captured in a study of T cells in Graves' hyperthyroidism and ophthalmopathy. Patients with ophthalmopathy all had a Clinical Activity Score of at least 3, a NOSPECS grade of at least 4 and duration under 3 months. Researchers amplified the TCR beta CDR3 regions from RNA transcripts. First-round RT-PCR targeting the TCR CDR3 was performed with the HTBI primer set. Via MiXCR, TCRdb re-called the multiplex PCR reads, giving one row per CDR3 protein. The sample yields about 460,000 distinct CDR3 sequences, about 22% seen once. The germline V and J ends were trimmed by 1 base and 8 bases, with 14 bases remaining between them. CDR3 length: 14 residues. Germline V CDR1 and CDR2: GTSNPN, SVGIG (reference sequence).

Sequencing was carried out using blood. This rearrangement joins TRBV30 to TRBJ1-4; tentative D call: TRBD1 (5 bases). The TCR originated in a woman in her seventies with Graves' ophthalmopathy. The CDR3 DNA follows: TGTGCCTGGAGTGCGGGGGGTCTTGTCGAAAAACTGTTTTTT. Its translation is CAWSAGGLVEKLFF.